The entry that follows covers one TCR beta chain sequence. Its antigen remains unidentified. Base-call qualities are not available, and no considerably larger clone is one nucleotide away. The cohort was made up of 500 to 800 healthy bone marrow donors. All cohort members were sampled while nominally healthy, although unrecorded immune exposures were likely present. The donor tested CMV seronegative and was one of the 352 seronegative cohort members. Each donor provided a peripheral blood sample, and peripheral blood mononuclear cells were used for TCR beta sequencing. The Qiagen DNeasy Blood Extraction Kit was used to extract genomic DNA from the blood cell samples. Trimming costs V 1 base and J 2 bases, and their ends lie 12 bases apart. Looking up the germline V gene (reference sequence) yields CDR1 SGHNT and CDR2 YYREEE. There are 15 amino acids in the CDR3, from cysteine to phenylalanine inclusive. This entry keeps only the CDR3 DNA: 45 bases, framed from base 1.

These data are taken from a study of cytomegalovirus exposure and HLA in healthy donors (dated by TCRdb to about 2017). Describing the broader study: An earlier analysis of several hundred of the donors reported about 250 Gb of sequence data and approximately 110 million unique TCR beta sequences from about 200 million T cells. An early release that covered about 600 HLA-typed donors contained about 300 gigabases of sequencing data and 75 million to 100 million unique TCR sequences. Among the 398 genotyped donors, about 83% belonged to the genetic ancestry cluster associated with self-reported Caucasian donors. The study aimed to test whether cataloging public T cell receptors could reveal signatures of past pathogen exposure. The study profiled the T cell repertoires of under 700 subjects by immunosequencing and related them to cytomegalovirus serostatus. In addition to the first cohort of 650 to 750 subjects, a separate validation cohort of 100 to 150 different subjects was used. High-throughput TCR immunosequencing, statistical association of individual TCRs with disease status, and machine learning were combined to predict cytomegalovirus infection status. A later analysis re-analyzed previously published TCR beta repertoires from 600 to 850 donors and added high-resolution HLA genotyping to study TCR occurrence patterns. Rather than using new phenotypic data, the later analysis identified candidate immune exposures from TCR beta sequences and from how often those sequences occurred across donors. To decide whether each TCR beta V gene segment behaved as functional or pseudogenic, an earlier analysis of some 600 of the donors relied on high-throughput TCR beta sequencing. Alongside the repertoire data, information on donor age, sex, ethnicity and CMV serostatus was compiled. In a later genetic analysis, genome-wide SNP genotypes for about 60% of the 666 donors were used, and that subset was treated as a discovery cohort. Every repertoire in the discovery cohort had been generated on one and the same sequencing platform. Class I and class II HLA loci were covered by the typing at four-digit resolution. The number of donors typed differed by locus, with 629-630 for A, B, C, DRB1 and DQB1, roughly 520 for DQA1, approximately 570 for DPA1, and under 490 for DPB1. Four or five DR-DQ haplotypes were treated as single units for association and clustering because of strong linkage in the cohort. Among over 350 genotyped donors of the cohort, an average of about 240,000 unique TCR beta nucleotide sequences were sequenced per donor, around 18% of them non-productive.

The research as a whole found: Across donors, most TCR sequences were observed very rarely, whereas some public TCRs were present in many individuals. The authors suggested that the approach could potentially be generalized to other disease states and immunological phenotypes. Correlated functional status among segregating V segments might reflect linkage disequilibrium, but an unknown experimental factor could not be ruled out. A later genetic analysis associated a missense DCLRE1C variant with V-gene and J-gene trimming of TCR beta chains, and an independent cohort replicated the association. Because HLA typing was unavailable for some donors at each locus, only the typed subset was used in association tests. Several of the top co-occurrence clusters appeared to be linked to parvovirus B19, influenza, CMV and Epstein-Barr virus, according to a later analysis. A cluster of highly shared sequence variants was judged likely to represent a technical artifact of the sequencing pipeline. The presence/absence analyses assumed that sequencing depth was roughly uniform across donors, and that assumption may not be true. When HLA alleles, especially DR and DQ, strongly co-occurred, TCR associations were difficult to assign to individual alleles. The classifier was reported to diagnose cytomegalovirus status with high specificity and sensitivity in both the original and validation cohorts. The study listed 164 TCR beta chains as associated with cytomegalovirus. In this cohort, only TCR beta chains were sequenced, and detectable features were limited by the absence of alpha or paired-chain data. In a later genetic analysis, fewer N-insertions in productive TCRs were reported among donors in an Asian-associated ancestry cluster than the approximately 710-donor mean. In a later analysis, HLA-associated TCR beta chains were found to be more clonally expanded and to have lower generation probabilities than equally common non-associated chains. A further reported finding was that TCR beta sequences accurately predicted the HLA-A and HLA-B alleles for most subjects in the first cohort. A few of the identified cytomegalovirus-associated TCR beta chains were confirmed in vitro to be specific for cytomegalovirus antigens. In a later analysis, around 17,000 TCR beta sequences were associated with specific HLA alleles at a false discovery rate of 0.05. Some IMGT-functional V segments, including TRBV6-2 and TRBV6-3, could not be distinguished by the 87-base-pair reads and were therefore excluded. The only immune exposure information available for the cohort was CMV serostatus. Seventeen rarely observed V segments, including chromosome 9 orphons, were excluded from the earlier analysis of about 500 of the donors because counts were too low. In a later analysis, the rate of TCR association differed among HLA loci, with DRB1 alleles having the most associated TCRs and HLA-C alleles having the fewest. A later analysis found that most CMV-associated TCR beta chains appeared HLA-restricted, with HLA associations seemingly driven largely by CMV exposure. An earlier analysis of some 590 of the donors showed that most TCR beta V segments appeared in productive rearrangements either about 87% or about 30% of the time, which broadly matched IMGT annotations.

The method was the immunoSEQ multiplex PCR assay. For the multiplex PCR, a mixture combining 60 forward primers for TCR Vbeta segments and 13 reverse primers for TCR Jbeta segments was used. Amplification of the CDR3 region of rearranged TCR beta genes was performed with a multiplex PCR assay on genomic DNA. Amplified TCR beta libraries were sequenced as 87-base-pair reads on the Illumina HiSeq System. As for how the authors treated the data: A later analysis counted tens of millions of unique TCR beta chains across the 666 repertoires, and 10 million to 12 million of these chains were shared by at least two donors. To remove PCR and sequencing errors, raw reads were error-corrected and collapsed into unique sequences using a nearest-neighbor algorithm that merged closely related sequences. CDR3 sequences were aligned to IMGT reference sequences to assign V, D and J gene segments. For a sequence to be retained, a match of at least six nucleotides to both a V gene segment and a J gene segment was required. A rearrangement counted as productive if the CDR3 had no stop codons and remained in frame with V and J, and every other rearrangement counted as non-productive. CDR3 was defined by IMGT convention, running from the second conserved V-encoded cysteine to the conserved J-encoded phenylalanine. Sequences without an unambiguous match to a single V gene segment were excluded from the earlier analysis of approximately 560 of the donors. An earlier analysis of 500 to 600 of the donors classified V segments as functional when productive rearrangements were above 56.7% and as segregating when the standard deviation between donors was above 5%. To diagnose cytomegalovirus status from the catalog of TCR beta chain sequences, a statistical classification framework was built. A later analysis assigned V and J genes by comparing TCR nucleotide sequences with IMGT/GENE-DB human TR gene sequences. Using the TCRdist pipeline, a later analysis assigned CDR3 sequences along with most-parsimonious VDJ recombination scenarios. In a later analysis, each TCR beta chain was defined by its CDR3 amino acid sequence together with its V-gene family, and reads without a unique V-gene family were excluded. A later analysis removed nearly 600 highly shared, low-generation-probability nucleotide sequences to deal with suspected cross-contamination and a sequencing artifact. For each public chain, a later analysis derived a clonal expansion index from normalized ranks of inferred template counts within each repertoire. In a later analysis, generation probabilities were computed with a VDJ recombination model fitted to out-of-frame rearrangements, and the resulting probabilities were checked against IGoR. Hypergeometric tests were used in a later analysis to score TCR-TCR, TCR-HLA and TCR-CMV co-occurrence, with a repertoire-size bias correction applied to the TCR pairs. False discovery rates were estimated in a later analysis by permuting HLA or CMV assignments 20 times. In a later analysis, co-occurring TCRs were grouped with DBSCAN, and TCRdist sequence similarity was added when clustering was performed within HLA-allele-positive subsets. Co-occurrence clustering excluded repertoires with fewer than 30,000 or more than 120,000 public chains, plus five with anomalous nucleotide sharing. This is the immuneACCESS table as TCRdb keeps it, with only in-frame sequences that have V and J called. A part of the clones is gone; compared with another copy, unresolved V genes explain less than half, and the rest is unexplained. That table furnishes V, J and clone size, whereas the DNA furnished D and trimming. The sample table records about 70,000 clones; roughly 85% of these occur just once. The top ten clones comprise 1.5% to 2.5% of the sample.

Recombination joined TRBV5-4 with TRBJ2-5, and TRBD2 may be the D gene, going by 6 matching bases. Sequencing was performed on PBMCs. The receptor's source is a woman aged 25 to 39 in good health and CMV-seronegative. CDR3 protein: CASSLWVSGQETQYF. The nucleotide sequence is TGTGCCAGCAGCTTGTGGGTTAGCGGACAAGAGACCCAGTACTTC.